A single sample is the source of the 18 T cell receptor beta chains below, sequenced in a study of cytomegalovirus exposure and HLA in healthy donors. The PCR used 60 Vbeta and 13 Jbeta primers. Data came from immunoSEQ multiplex PCR; TCRdb stores just in-frame clones and leaves some out. This repertoire shows around 200,000 clones, less than 90% found once; its top ten account for 1.5% to 2%. The specimen was PBMCs. The receptors come from a man aged 50-59 years in good health and CMV-seronegative.

The rearrangement joins TRBV6-5 to TRBJ2-5; the D gene is possibly TRBD1 (6 bases). The last part of the DNA fits TRBJ2-7 better; the J call may be wrong. The CDR3 is 15 residues long. Germline values: CDR1 MNHEY, CDR2 SVGAGI. The chain's CDR3 is CASSYEVSGVYEQYF. CDR3 nucleotide sequence: TGTGCCAGCAGTTACGAGGTCTCAGGGGTCTACGAGCAGTACTTC.

This chain connects TRBV19 to TRBJ1-1, with a possible D match to TRBD1 (5 bases). Trimming removed 0 bases from V and 1 base from J, with 12 bases in between. Germline V gives CDR1 LNHDA, CDR2 SQIVND (reference sequence). CDR3 length: 16 residues. CDR3 amino acids: CASSIDGRGRNTEAFF. The CDR3, as DNA: TGTGCCAGTAGTATAGATGGACGGGGGAGGAACACTGAAGCTTTCTTT.

This CDR3 reads CASSDAGRGQETQYF. The CDR3 DNA reads as TGTGCCAGCAGTGACGCGGGCAGGGGCCAAGAGACCCAGTACTTC. The V and J genes are TRBV6-4 and TRBJ2-5; a possible D gene is TRBD1 (6 bases). The CDR3 is 15 amino acids. The V end lost 2 bases, the J end lost 1 base, and 11 bases lay between the germline ends. Germline V gene data show CDR1 as MRHNA and CDR2 as SNTAGT.

The chain couples TRBV6-5 to TRBJ1-3; 7 bases are a match to TRBD1. J lost 0 bases, V lost 7 bases, and 6 bases had no gene match. CDR1 is MNHEY and CDR2 is SVGAGI in the germline V gene. This CDR3 has 15 amino acids. The CDR3 DNA sequence: TGTGCCAGCATTCCGGACAGGAGCTCTGGAAACACCATATATTTT. It codes for CASIPDRSSGNTIYF.

The table lists this clone with a count of one. V gene TRBV18 combines with J gene TRBJ1-5; D gene ambiguous. The germline V gene encodes CDR1 KGHSH and CDR2 LQKENI. V was cut by 2 bases and J by 4 bases, with 12 bases left in between. The CDR3 loop spans 15 amino acids. The CDR3 sequence is CASSPRYLQNQPQHF. CDR3 bases: TGTGCCAGCTCACCAAGATACCTACAGAATCAGCCCCAGCATTTT.

The CDR3 is CATIEHDSRYEQYF. CDR3 in DNA: TGTGCCACCATCGAGCATGACAGTAGGTACGAGCAGTACTTC. The V call is TRBV6-1, the J call TRBJ2-7; weak D call: TRBD1 (5 bases). Germline CDR1 MNHNS, CDR2 SASEGT. V lost 10 bases and J lost 4, with 20 bases in between. The CDR3 totals 14 residues.

The chain is built from TRBV7-3 and TRBJ2-3, with D possibly TRBD2 on 6 matching bases. Germline CDR1 is SGHTA and CDR2 is FQGTGA. V shed 5 bases and J shed 0 bases, with 12 bases lying between them. This CDR3 has 15 residues. CDR3 amino acids: CASSLIGLSTDTQYF. DNA of the CDR3: TGTGCCAGCAGCCTAATAGGACTAAGCACAGATACGCAGTATTTT.

This chain joins TRBV5-5 and TRBJ2-7; 14 nucleotides align to TRBD2. Germline trimming cut 5 bases from V and 6 bases from J; bases unmatched to any gene: 7. Germline CDR1 and CDR2: SGHKS and YYEKEE (reference sequence). CDR3 size: 15 residues. The CDR3: CASSPRTSGGSEQYF. The CDR3, as DNA: TGTGCCAGCAGTCCTCGGACTAGCGGGGGGAGCGAGCAGTACTTC.

V and J are TRBV29-1 and TRBJ1-4; tentatively, D is TRBD1 (6 bases). The CDR3 consists of 14 residues. Germline lookup yields CDR1 SQVTM and CDR2 ANQGSEA. V was clipped by 4 bases and J by 0 bases, with 9 bases between them. The CDR3 bases are TGCAGCGTTGCCTGGACAGCAACTAATGAAAAACTGTTTTTT. Translated, it gives CSVAWTATNEKLFF.

The chain links TRBV30 to TRBJ2-7; the D gene is possibly TRBD1 (5 bases). Germline CDR1 reads GTSNPN; CDR2 reads SVGIG (reference sequence). This CDR3 is built from 14 residues. V gave up 1 base and J gave up 3 bases, with 13 bases separating them. The CDR3 DNA follows: TGTGCCTGGAGTGGAAGGGGTAGGTACTACGAGCAGTACTTC. This sequence encodes CAWSGRGRYYEQYF.

This sequence joins TRBV18 and TRBJ2-6; 9 bases line up with TRBD1. This CDR3 has 18 residues. With V trimmed by 3 bases and J by 0 bases, 6 bases remained unmatched. CDR1 and CDR2 (germline): KGHSH, LQKENI. The CDR3 reads CASSPLRDRDSGANVLTF. The CDR3 DNA reads as TGTGCCAGCTCACCGCTCCGGGACAGGGACTCTGGGGCCAACGTCCTGACTTTC.

The chain uses TRBV6-5 and TRBJ2-7, with 7 bases fitting TRBD2. The ends lost 7 bases at V and 4 bases at J; junction bases unmatched: 13. CDR1 is MNHEY and CDR2 is SVGAGI in the germline V gene. The CDR3 runs 15 residues. CDR3 sequence (DNA): TGTGCCAGCAACCGAGGTGCAGCGGGGAAGTACGAGCAGTACTTC. It codes for CASNRGAAGKYEQYF.

The V gene is TRBV5-6, the J gene TRBJ2-7; D remains ambiguous. CDR3 length: 11 amino acids. V lost 2 bases and J 7 bases, leaving 7 bases between the germline ends. The germline gives CDR1 SGHDT, CDR2 YYEEEE. CDR3 residues: CASSFIGEQYF. The CDR3 DNA reads TGTGCCAGCAGCTTTATCGGGGAGCAGTACTTC.

The rearrangement uses TRBV18 and TRBJ2-3; D is ambiguous. Trimming removed 3 bases at V and 4 bases at J, with 5 bases between. The CDR3 is made up of 12 amino acids. Germline CDR1 and CDR2: KGHSH and LQKENI. The CDR3 spells CASSPSADTQYF. The CDR3 DNA sequence: TGTGCCAGCTCACCCTCGGCAGATACGCAGTATTTT.

The chain joins TRBV13 to TRBJ2-7; D possibly corresponds to TRBD1 (5 bases). This CDR3 is built from 14 residues. V lost 4 bases and J lost 3, with 13 bases in between. Per the germline V gene, CDR1 is PRHDT and CDR2 is FYEKMQ (reference sequence). CDR3 nucleotide sequence: TGTGCCAGCAGCTCACAGGTAATCTTCTACGAGCAGTACTTC. Its protein is CASSSQVIFYEQYF.

The chain is built from TRBV18 and TRBJ2-3, with D maybe TRBD2 (5 bases). The CDR3 totals 14 residues. V shed 4 bases and J shed 4 bases, with 12 bases lying between them. From germline, CDR1 is KGHSH and CDR2 LQKENI. The DNA for the CDR3 is TGTGCCAGCTCACTTACTAGTAACCCAGATACGCAGTATTTT. This codes for CASSLTSNPDTQYF. The full variable domain, its missing parts supplied by reference TRBV18 and TRBJ2-3, is NAGVMQNPRHLVRRRGQEARLRCSPMKGHSHVYWYRQLPEEGLKFMVYLQKENIIDESGMPKERFSAEFPKEGPSILRIQQVVRGDSAAYFCASSLTSNPDTQYFGPGTRLTVL.

The chain carries TRBV7-2 and TRBJ1-5; tentatively, D is TRBD1 (5 bases). The CDR3 length is 15 residues. The V gene's germline CDR1 is SGHTA and CDR2 FQGNSA. Trimming removed 4 bases at V and 7 bases at J, with 17 bases between. The CDR3 region is CASSSRTDQGQPQHF. The CDR3 DNA reads TGTGCCAGCAGCTCCCGGACGGACCAGGGACAGCCCCAGCATTTT.

The genes are TRBV7-9 and TRBJ1-2; D possibly corresponds to TRBD1 (5 bases). The germline gives CDR1 SEHNR, CDR2 FQNEAQ (reference sequence). The V end was cut by 2 bases, the J end by 2 bases, with 9 bases between. This CDR3 is 14 amino acids long. The CDR3: CASSLKWGNYGYTF. CDR3 coding DNA: TGTGCCAGCAGCTTAAAGTGGGGCAACTATGGCTACACCTTC.